The 27 T cell receptor beta chains below were found in one sample sequenced in a study of T cells in Graves' hyperthyroidism and ophthalmopathy. The investigators amplified TCR beta CDR3 regions from RNA transcripts. First-round RT-PCR with HTBI primers amplified the TCR CDR3 region. TCRdb independently ran MiXCR on the multiplex PCR reads; one entry per CDR3 protein. The table lists fewer than 450,000 distinct CDR3 sequences, 17% of them singletons, with more than 30% in the top ten. The sample taken for sequencing was blood. Every receptor here comes from a woman aged 25 to 39 with Graves' hyperthyroidism that later progressed to Graves' ophthalmopathy.

This clonotype has ten or more counts. The chain carries TRBV12-3 or TRBV12-4 and TRBJ1-1; 7 positions match TRBD1. Trimming took 6 bases from V and 2 from J; bases not matched to a gene: 9. This CDR3 is built from 15 residues. CDR3 region: CASRYLDRANTEAFF. DNA of the CDR3: TGTGCCAGCAGATACCTCGACAGGGCAAACACTGAAGCTTTCTTT.

Of note for this clonotype: A read error may be the cause here, since a much bigger clone is one base away. The rearrangement uses TRBV27 and TRBJ1-5; no definite D call. The V gene lost 3 bases and the J gene lost 3 bases, with 9 bases spanning the gap. CDR3 length equals 14 residues. Germline CDR1 is MNHEY and CDR2 is SMNVEV (reference sequence). The chain's CDR3 is CASSFRRTNQPQHF. CDR3 nucleotide sequence: TGTGCCAGCAGTTTTCGACGGACCAATCAGCCCCAGCATTTT.

On this clonotype itself: A read error is possible here, since a much larger clone lies one base away. The chain recombines TRBV20-1 with TRBJ2-5; D tentatively reads TRBD1 or TRBD2 (5 bases each). Germline values: CDR1 DFQATT, CDR2 SNEGSKA (reference sequence). This CDR3 has 18 residues. V lost 3 bases to trimming and J lost 5 bases, with 28 bases between them. The CDR3 protein is CSASGAAKTLGIRETQYF. CDR3 DNA: TGCAGTGCTAGCGGGGCTGCAAAAACCCTGGGGATCAGGGAGACCCAGTACTTC.

The chain couples TRBV6-1 to TRBJ2-7, with D possibly matching TRBD2 (6 bases). V lost 1 base, J lost 3 bases, and 13 bases lay in between. The CDR3 runs 15 residues. CDR1 MNHNS and CDR2 SASEGT come from the germline V gene. The CDR3: CASSEVRDSYYEQYF. In DNA form, the CDR3 reads TGTGCCAGCAGTGAAGTAAGGGACTCGTACTACGAGCAGTACTTC.

This clonotype occurred a few times. The genes are TRBV7-9 and TRBJ2-2; no clear D gene. The CDR3 loop spans 15 amino acids. Trimming removed 1 base at V and 6 bases at J, with 12 bases between. CDR1 is SEHNR, CDR2 FQNEAQ, per germline (reference sequence). CDR3 sequence reads: CASSLDVGGPGELFF. In DNA form, the CDR3 reads TGTGCCAGCAGCTTAGACGTCGGTGGGCCCGGGGAGCTGTTTTTT.

Comment on this clonotype: This could be a read error, since a much larger clone is one nucleotide away. V gene TRBV27 combines with J gene TRBJ1-4, with D unresolved. The V and J ends lost 2 bases and 0 bases respectively, with 7 bases between them. CDR1 and CDR2 (germline): MNHEY, SMNVEV (reference sequence). The CDR3 sequence is 15 residues long. CDR3 in DNA: TGTGCCAGCAGTTTAATTGGGGCAACTAATGAAAAACTGTTTTTT. It specifies CASSLIGATNEKLFF.

The rearrangement joins TRBV6-1 to TRBJ1-5; D uncertain. Germline CDR1 is MNHNS and CDR2 is SASEGT. This CDR3 contains 13 residues. The V and J ends lost 7 bases and 6 bases respectively, with 13 bases between them. Here the CDR3 reads CASKAASGQPQHF. The DNA of the CDR3 is TGTGCCAGCAAGGCGGCATCGGGTCAGCCCCAGCATTTT.

This clonotype was observed at least ten times. The J gene is TRBJ2-7, the V gene TRBV30, with TRBD2 matching over 15 bases. Trimming took 4 bases from V and 2 from J; bases not matched to a gene: 12. Per germline, CDR1 GTSNPN and CDR2 SVGIG (reference sequence). There are 18 residues in the CDR3. The CDR3 DNA reads as TGTGCCTGGACGATGACCGGGACTAGCGGGAGGCCGCCCTACGAGCAGTACTTC. Residues: CAWTMTGTSGRPPYEQYF.

This clonotype was counted many times. The chain couples TRBV5-1 to TRBJ1-2, with D uncertain. The germline V gene has CDR1 SGHRS and CDR2 YFSETQ. The length of the CDR3 is 13 residues. V gave up 0 bases and J gave up 3 bases, with 6 bases separating them. Here the CDR3 reads CASSLVGDYGYTF. CDR3 sequence (DNA): TGCGCCAGCAGCTTGGTCGGAGACTATGGCTACACCTTC.

This clonotype appeared a few times. CDR3: CASSRSTGQGGELFF. CDR3 nucleotide sequence: TGCGCCAGCAGCCGAAGCACGGGGCAAGGCGGGGAGCTGTTTTTT. This rearrangement joins TRBV5-1 to TRBJ2-2; TRBD1 or TRBD2 may be the D gene (5 bases each). Between the trimmed V and J ends, which lost 4 bases and 7 bases, there was a span of 17 bases. Germline-derived CDR1 and CDR2 are SGHRS and YFSETQ. CDR3 length: 15 amino acids.

This clonotype turned up a few times. The genes are TRBV28 and TRBJ2-2, with a weak D call TRBD2 (5 bases). The V gene's germline CDR1 is MDHEN and CDR2 SYDVKM. The CDR3 is 13 residues long. V gave up 6 bases and J gave up 4 bases, with 9 bases separating them. As DNA, the CDR3 is TGTGCCAGCAGAGGGAGCTTCACCGGGGAGCTGTTTTTT. Translating it yields CASRGSFTGELFF. Complete variable domain (other parts from reference TRBV28 and TRBJ2-2): DVKVTQSSRYLVKRTGEKVFLECVQDMDHENMFWYRQDPGLGLRLIYFSYDVKMKEKGDIPEGYSVSREKKERFSLILESASTNQTSMYLCASRGSFTGELFFGEGSRLTVL.

This clonotype was detected only a few times. This rearrangement joins TRBV29-1 to TRBJ2-1; D is ambiguous. The CDR3 runs 14 residues. Germline V gene lookup returns CDR1 SQVTM and CDR2 ANQGSEA. The V end lost 4 bases, the J end lost 3 bases, and 13 bases lay between the germline ends. The CDR3 DNA is TGCAGCGTTGTGGCAGTTCGATTCTACAATGAGCAGTTCTTC. Protein product: CSVVAVRFYNEQFF.

This clonotype was seen a few times. Since a much larger clone is just one base distant, this may be a read error. The V and J genes are TRBV12-3 or TRBV12-4 and TRBJ2-7, with D unresolved. The CDR3 is 11 amino acids. The CDR3, as DNA: TGTGCCAGCAGTTCAGCGTACGGGCAGTACTTC. This sequence encodes CASSSAYGQYF.

This clonotype occurred many times. J is TRBJ2-3 and V is TRBV5-1; TRBD2 matches 7 bases. The CDR3 runs 18 residues. Germline V lookup: CDR1 SGHRS, CDR2 YFSETQ. The junction had 16 bases not matched to a gene; V was cut back by 0 bases and J by 6 bases. DNA for the CDR3: TGCGCCAGCAGCTTGGCAGCGGGGAGTAACATTTTCGTGGATACGCAGTATTTT. Protein sequence: CASSLAAGSNIFVDTQYF.

This clonotype was recorded a few times. A much larger clonotype is one base distant, so this may be a read error. This sequence joins TRBV27 and TRBJ1-5; D gene ambiguous. Germline V gene sequence: CDR1 MNHEY, CDR2 SMNVEV (reference sequence). The CDR3 runs to 19 residues. V gave up 2 bases and J gave up 2 bases, with 22 bases separating them. CDR3 sequence: CASSLGSPSRFRGNQPQHF. CDR3 sequence (DNA): TGTGCCAGCAGTTTAGGCAGCCCAAGTCGTTTTAGGGGCAATCAGCCCCAGCATTTT.

This clonotype occurred many times. This chain links TRBV5-1 with TRBJ2-5, with 7 positions matching TRBD2. The CDR3 totals 14 residues. Losses at the gene ends were 0 bases for V and 5 bases for J; bases not matched to a gene: 4. CDR1 is SGHRS, CDR2 YFSETQ, per germline. CDR3 protein: CASSLGWEGETQYF. In nucleotides, the CDR3 is TGCGCCAGCAGCTTGGGTTGGGAGGGGGAGACCCAGTACTTC.

This clonotype was counted only a few times. The rearrangement joins TRBV30 to TRBJ1-2, with a possible D match to TRBD1 (6 bases). The germline V and J ends were trimmed by 0 bases and 6 bases, with 8 bases remaining between them. CDR1 GTSNPN and CDR2 SVGIG come from the germline V gene (reference sequence). This CDR3 has 12 amino acids. This CDR3 is CAWSVNRDGYTF. The DNA of the CDR3 is TGTGCCTGGAGTGTAAACAGGGATGGCTACACCTTC.

This clonotype was seen repeatedly, ten times or more. The chain is built from TRBV20-1 and TRBJ1-5; D is unresolved. From germline, CDR1 is DFQATT and CDR2 SNEGSKA (reference sequence). V was cut by 5 bases and J by 5 bases, with 16 bases left in between. This CDR3 has 14 amino acids. CDR3 in DNA: TGCAGTGCTGACGAGGGTGGTCGCGATCAGCCCCAGCATTTT. Translated: CSADEGGRDQPQHF.

This clonotype was seen many times. This sequence joins TRBV7-8 and TRBJ2-7, with 10 bases matching TRBD1. The CDR3 covers 14 residues. Germline V CDR1 and CDR2: SGHVS, FQNEAQ. Germline trimming cut 11 bases from V and 7 bases from J; bases unmatched to any gene: 14. The CDR3 DNA follows: TGTGCCGGTCAGAATCGGACAGGGGGTGGAGAGCAGTACTTC. Translated, it gives CAGQNRTGGGEQYF.

This chain connects TRBV11-2 to TRBJ2-7; D not resolved. The V end lost 4 bases, the J end lost 0 bases, and 22 bases lay between the germline ends. This CDR3 comprises 18 residues. Germline V lookup: CDR1 SGHAT, CDR2 FQNNGV. The CDR3 region is CASSSLSPFRQDSYEQYF. The DNA of the CDR3 is TGTGCCAGCAGCTCATTAAGCCCCTTTAGGCAGGACTCCTACGAGCAGTACTTC.

The sample holds many counts of this clonotype. The chain couples TRBV6-1 to TRBJ2-3; possibly TRBD1 for D (5 bases). The CDR3 runs 15 residues. V was clipped by 2 bases and J by 6 bases, with 15 bases between them. CDR1 is MNHNS and CDR2 is SASEGT in the germline V gene. CDR3 protein: CASSESRSRADTQYF. DNA of the CDR3: TGTGCCAGCAGTGAATCCCGAAGCAGGGCGGATACGCAGTATTTT.

The chain carries TRBV18 and TRBJ2-4, with D hard to call. Trimming removed 1 base at V and 4 bases at J, with 20 bases between. Germline V gives CDR1 KGHSH, CDR2 LQKENI. CDR3 length: 18 amino acids. In DNA, the CDR3 is TGTGCCAGCTCACCACAGGTGGGGAAGCAGATGGGAAAAAACATTCAGTACTTC. This codes for CASSPQVGKQMGKNIQYF. Full variable domain (outside the CDR3, taken from reference TRBV18 and TRBJ2-4): NAGVMQNPRHLVRRRGQEARLRCSPMKGHSHVYWYRQLPEEGLKFMVYLQKENIIDESGMPKERFSAEFPKEGPSILRIQQVVRGDSAAYFCASSPQVGKQMGKNIQYFGAGTRLSVL.

This clonotype was picked up one time. The genes are TRBV11-2 and TRBJ2-7; TRBD1 aligns across 10 bases. CDR3 length: 15 residues. J gave up 2 bases and V 4 bases, and 5 bases lay outside the gene matches. Germline assignment: CDR1 SGHAT and CDR2 FQNNGV. The CDR3 DNA reads as TGTGCCAGCAGCTCTTCAGGACAGGGGGCCTACGAGCAGTACTTC. Translating it yields CASSSSGQGAYEQYF.

This rearrangement joins TRBV27 to TRBJ2-2; 7 bases fit TRBD2. This CDR3 is 15 amino acids long. The germline V gene encodes CDR1 MNHEY and CDR2 SMNVEV (reference sequence). V trimming: 5 bases; J trimming: 5 bases; junction bases outside the gene matches: 8. CDR3 region: CASSPERGGTGELFF. CDR3 sequence (DNA): TGTGCCAGCAGTCCAGAGCGGGGCGGGACCGGGGAGCTGTTTTTT.

This clonotype appeared many times. The rearrangement uses TRBV6-1 and TRBJ2-5; 10 nucleotides align to TRBD2. With V trimmed by 1 base and J by 3 bases, 5 bases remained unmatched. CDR3 length: 16 residues. CDR1 MNHNS and CDR2 SASEGT come from the germline V gene. CDR3 DNA sequence: TGTGCCAGCAGTGAAGTCAAAGGACTAGCGGAAGAGACCCAGTACTTC. This encodes CASSEVKGLAEETQYF.

This clonotype was seen a handful of times. The V and J genes are TRBV18 and TRBJ2-1, with D perhaps TRBD1 (6 bases). The germline V gene encodes CDR1 KGHSH and CDR2 LQKENI. CDR3 length: 15 amino acids. The V gene lost 5 bases and the J gene lost 0 bases, with 11 bases spanning the gap. Here the CDR3 reads CASSYRDNSYNEQFF. CDR3 bases: TGTGCCAGCTCATACCGGGACAACTCCTACAATGAGCAGTTCTTC.

This clonotype was observed a few times. The rearrangement uses TRBV6-1 and TRBJ1-5; no reliable D call. Germline CDR1 MNHNS, CDR2 SASEGT. The CDR3 is 14 residues long. The germline V and J ends were trimmed by 6 bases and 5 bases, with 14 bases remaining between them. CDR3 residues: CASSPNSVHQPQHF. The CDR3 coding sequence is TGTGCCAGCAGCCCCAACAGTGTTCATCAGCCCCAGCATTTT.